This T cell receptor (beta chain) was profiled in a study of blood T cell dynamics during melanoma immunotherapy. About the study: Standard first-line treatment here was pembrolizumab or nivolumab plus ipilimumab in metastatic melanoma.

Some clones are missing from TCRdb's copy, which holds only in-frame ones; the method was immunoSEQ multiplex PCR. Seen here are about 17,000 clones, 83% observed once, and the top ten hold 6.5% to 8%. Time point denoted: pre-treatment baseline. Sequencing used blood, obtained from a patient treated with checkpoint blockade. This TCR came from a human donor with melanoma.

The CDR3 coding sequence is TGCGCCAGCAGCTTGACGGGAGTTTCCTACGAGCAGTACTTC. Its translation is CASSLTGVSYEQYF. V gene TRBV5-1 combines with J gene TRBJ2-7; perhaps TRBD2 as D (6 bases). Between the trimmed V and J ends, which lost 1 base and 1 base, there was a span of 9 bases. From germline, CDR1 is SGHRS and CDR2 YFSETQ. The length of the CDR3 is 14 residues.